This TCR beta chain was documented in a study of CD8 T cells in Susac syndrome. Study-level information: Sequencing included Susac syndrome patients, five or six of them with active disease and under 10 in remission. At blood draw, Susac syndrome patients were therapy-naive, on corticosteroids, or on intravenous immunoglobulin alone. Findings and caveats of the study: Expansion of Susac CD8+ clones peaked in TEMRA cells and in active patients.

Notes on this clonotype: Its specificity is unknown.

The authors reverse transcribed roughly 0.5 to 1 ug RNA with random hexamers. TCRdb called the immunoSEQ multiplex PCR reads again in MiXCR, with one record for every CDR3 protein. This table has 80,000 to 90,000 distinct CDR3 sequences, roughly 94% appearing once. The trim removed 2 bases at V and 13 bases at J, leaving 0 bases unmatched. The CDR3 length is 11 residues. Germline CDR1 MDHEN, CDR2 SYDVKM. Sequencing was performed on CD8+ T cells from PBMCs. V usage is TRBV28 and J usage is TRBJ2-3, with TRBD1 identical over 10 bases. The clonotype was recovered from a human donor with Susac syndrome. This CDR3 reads CASSLGTGEYF. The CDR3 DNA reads TGTGCCAGCAGTTTAGGGACAGGGGAGTATTTT.